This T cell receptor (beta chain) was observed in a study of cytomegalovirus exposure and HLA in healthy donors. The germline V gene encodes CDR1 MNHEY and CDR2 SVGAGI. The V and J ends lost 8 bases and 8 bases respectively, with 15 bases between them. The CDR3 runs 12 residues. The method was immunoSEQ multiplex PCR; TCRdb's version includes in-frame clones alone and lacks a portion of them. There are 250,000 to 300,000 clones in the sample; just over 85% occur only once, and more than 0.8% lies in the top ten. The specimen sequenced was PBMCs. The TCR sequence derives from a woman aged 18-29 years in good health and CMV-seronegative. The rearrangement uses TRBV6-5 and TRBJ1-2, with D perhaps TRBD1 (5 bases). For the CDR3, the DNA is TGTGCCAGCCGGGCCGGGGGGGGAGGCTACACCTTC. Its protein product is CASRAGGGGYTF.